This T cell receptor beta chain was observed in a study of T-cell reconstitution after alpha-beta-depleted transplantation in children. The CDR3 sequence is 16 residues long. The V gene lost 10 bases and the J gene lost 8 bases, with 29 bases spanning the gap. For TCRbeta, the library was prepared with unique molecular identifiers. MiXCR, applied by TCRdb to the PCR reads, yields one record per CDR3 protein. The repertoire has more than 300,000 distinct CDR3 sequences, 15% to 20% of them found once; the top ten carry 35% to 50%. Regarding the study as a whole: Some patients' high day-60 TCRbeta diversity was attributed to recipient cells surviving conditioning. After transplant, at about two months, alpha-beta T cells were reportedly derived from several hundred expanded graft clones. Most T-cell counts and diversity one year after the transplant came from T cells that were newly produced.

A single count supports this clonotype. Its antigen is currently unknown. The sequencing here drew on PBMCs, mostly from graft donor cells, taken 360 days after TCRalphabeta/CD19-depleted stem cell transplant. This TCR came from a male patient aged 2 to 9 who had a stem cell transplant for acute lymphoblastic leukemia, so the T cells may come from the graft donor. The chain has TRBV12-3 or TRBV12-4 and TRBJ1-1; possibly TRBD1 for D (5 bases). In DNA form, the CDR3 reads TGTGCCACCCAACCCCGCAATCCTCTCTTACACAGGGAAGCTTTCTTT. Amino acids: CATQPRNPLLHREAFF.